This entry features one TCR beta chain sequence. It has no known antigen specificity. No much larger clone is present one base from it, and per-base qualities are unavailable. Receptor libraries were prepared by the immunoSEQ multiplex PCR assay. Under the source paper's analysis protocol: To diagnose cytomegalovirus status from the catalog of TCR beta chain sequences, a statistical classification framework was built. This is the immuneACCESS table as TCRdb keeps it, with only in-frame sequences that have V and J called. A part of the clones is gone; compared with another copy, unresolved V genes explain less than half, and the rest is unexplained. V and J calls and clone size follow that table, whereas D and trimming were derived from the DNA. This sample is represented by about 240,000 clones; approximately 83% of them were singletons. Of the sample, around 1.2% falls within the top ten clones.

For CDR1 and CDR2, the germline V gene (reference sequence) lists MNHEY and SMNVEV. Inclusive of the bounding cysteine and phenylalanine, the CDR3 is 15 residues long. Left in the record is the CDR3 DNA by itself, 45 bases read in frame from the first base. V was cut back by 6 bases and J by 5 bases, leaving a gap of 17 bases between them. The data stem from a study of cytomegalovirus exposure and HLA in healthy donors (dated by TCRdb to about 2017). A note on the overall study: The 650 to 750 repertoires of the first cohort and the 110 or so validation repertoires were produced on the same platform, according to a later analysis. To predict cytomegalovirus infection status, the study brought together high-throughput TCR immunosequencing, statistical association of individual TCRs with disease status, and machine learning. The study aimed to test whether cataloging public T cell receptors could reveal signatures of past pathogen exposure. A separate validation cohort of 100 to 150 different subjects was used in addition to the roughly 670-subject first cohort. Study-level results and caveats: Most TCR sequences were seen in very few donors, while some public TCRs were found in many individuals. Of the cluster scores, approximately 95% were above 0 in a later analysis, which found that TCRs clustered in the first cohort also tended to co-occur in the 90 to 150 validation repertoires. A later analysis had no HLA typing for the validation cohort, so co-occurrence there was scored across all 130 or so repertoires. It was suggested by the authors that the approach could potentially be generalized to other disease states and immunological phenotypes. Cytomegalovirus status was reported to be diagnosed by the classifier with high specificity and sensitivity in both the original and validation cohorts. Three of the identified cytomegalovirus-associated TCR beta chains were confirmed in vitro to be specific for cytomegalovirus antigens. A total of 150 or so TCR beta chains were listed by the study as associated with cytomegalovirus.

The donors were included in the validation cohort of 90 to 150 subjects, a group kept apart from the roughly 700-subject first cohort. The sample was PBMCs. The rearranged chain carries TRBV27 and TRBJ2-1; the D region possibly corresponds to TRBD1 (6 bases align). The receptor was isolated from a woman between 25 and 40 years old in good health and CMV-seropositive. The DNA sequence reads TGTGCCAGCAGGGTGCTGCCAGGGGATAACAATGAGCAGTTCTTC. It translates as CASRVLPGDNNEQFF.